A single sample is the source of the 17 T cell receptor beta chains below, sequenced in a study of control samples from healthy donors and cancer patients. Only in-frame clones appear in the TCRdb table, and some are missing; sequencing was by immunoSEQ multiplex PCR. The data show 98,000 or so clones, with roughly four fifths seen just once and roughly 6.5% held by the top ten. Sequencing was done on a sample of blood. Source of these receptors: a man between 18 and 35 years old in good health.

J is TRBJ2-4 and V is TRBV6-2 or TRBV6-3; 7 nucleotides match TRBD2. Trimming cost V 4 bases and J 1 base; bases outside gene matches: 4. Germline lookup yields CDR1 MNHEY and CDR2 SVGEGT. This CDR3 comprises 15 residues. The CDR3 loop is CASSSGGIAKNIQYF. The CDR3 DNA reads TGTGCCAGCAGTTCGGGGGGAATCGCCAAAAACATTCAGTACTTC.

The chain has TRBV18 and TRBJ2-3, with TRBD2 identical over 11 bases. The CDR3 is made up of 16 amino acids. Germline trimming cut 4 bases from V and 3 bases from J; bases unmatched to any gene: 6. Germline V CDR1 and CDR2: KGHSH, LQKENI. CDR3 region: CASSLAGGLGTDTQYF. Written as DNA, the CDR3 is TGTGCCAGCTCACTAGCGGGGGGGCTTGGTACAGATACGCAGTATTTT.

This sequence joins TRBV29-1 and TRBJ1-2; the D is unclear. Per the germline V gene, CDR1 is SQVTM and CDR2 is ANQGSEA. The V gene lost 3 bases and the J gene lost 0 bases, with 11 bases spanning the gap. The CDR3 spans 14 residues. The CDR3 sequence is CSVDHPGANYGYTF. The CDR3 region has the DNA TGCAGCGTTGACCATCCCGGAGCTAACTATGGCTACACCTTC.

The rearrangement links TRBV9 to TRBJ2-7, with D possibly being TRBD1 (6 bases). V was pared by 4 bases and J by 0 bases, with 17 bases between. The CDR3 runs to 16 residues. CDR1 and CDR2 from the germline V gene are SGDLS and YYNGEE. Here the CDR3 DNA reads TGTGCCAGCAGCCCGCGGCTCCTGGGGGCCTCCTACGAGCAGTACTTC. This translates into CASSPRLLGASYEQYF.

The rearrangement links TRBV3-1 (or the pseudogene TRBV3-2) to TRBJ2-5; TRBD1 might be the D (6 bases). Germline CDR1 is LGHDT and CDR2 is YNNKEL (reference sequence). This CDR3 is 19 amino acids long. V lost 7 bases to trimming and J lost 1 base, with 28 bases between them. CDR3: CASTPQGPWAGSFQETQYF. As DNA, the CDR3 is TGTGCCAGCACCCCACAGGGACCGTGGGCAGGAAGCTTCCAAGAGACCCAGTACTTC.

The rearrangement joins TRBV6-5 to TRBJ1-5; no definite D call. CDR1 is MNHEY, CDR2 SVGAGI, per germline. CDR3 length: 15 residues. With 4 bases removed from V and 5 bases from J, the gap between germline ends came to 15 bases. The chain's CDR3 is CASSLTPTVHQPQHF. DNA of the CDR3: TGTGCCAGCAGTTTGACTCCGACGGTTCATCAGCCCCAGCATTTT.

The chain is built from TRBV7-2 and TRBJ1-1, with no clear D. V was clipped by 5 bases and J by 1 base, with 14 bases between them. The CDR3 has 15 residues. Germline CDR1 and CDR2: SGHTA and FQGNSA. The CDR3, as DNA: TGTGCCAGCAGCGTTACTACACGGGGGAACACTGAAGCTTTCTTT. It encodes CASSVTTRGNTEAFF.

The V gene is TRBV18, the J gene TRBJ2-7; tentatively, D is TRBD2 (6 bases). Trimming left V 2 bases short and J 7 bases short, with 12 bases between. The CDR3 is 13 amino acids. Germline V gene sequence: CDR1 KGHSH, CDR2 LQKENI. CDR3 bases: TGTGCCAGCTCACCAATCCCAGGGAGGGAGCAGTACGTC. Amino acid sequence: CASSPIPGREQYV.

The chain carries TRBV5-1 and TRBJ2-3, with a weak D call TRBD1 (5 bases). The length of the CDR3 is 14 residues. Trimming took 2 bases from V and 6 from J, leaving 13 bases between them. Germline values: CDR1 SGHRS, CDR2 YFSETQ. CDR3 bases: TGCGCCAGCAGCTTCGTCCCAGGGTTGGATACGCAGTATTTT. It is translated as CASSFVPGLDTQYF.

The J gene is TRBJ1-5, the V gene TRBV27; D is unclear. Germline V lookup: CDR1 MNHEY, CDR2 SMNVEV (reference sequence). V was shortened by 4 bases and J by 2 bases, with 15 bases between the two germline ends. The CDR3 contains 16 residues. DNA for the CDR3: TGTGCCAGCAGTTCCGGACCCCCCGGACGCAATCAGCCCCAGCATTTT. Translated, it gives CASSSGPPGRNQPQHF.

The V gene is TRBV28, the J gene TRBJ1-3, with 7 bases aligning to TRBD1. Germline V gene lookup returns CDR1 MDHEN and CDR2 SYDVKM. The V and J ends lost 3 bases and 2 bases, in that order; junction bases with no gene match: 4. The CDR3 has 15 residues. In DNA, the CDR3 is TGTGCCAGCAGTTTGGTCAGGGGGACTGGAAACACCATATATTTT. Its translation is CASSLVRGTGNTIYF.

This clone was observed a handful of times. J is TRBJ2-3 and V is TRBV5-5; the match to TRBD2 covers 13 bases. Germline trimming cut 2 bases from V and 3 bases from J; bases unmatched to any gene: 9. The CDR3 spans 18 residues. Germline-derived CDR1 and CDR2 are SGHKS and YYEKEE (reference sequence). The CDR3 coding sequence is TGTGCCAGCAGCTTCAGACTAGCGGGGGGCTTAGGGACAGATACGCAGTATTTT. This encodes CASSFRLAGGLGTDTQYF.

This sequence joins TRBV5-5 and TRBJ2-4, with D perhaps TRBD1 or TRBD2 (6 bases each). Germline CDR1 is SGHKS and CDR2 is YYEKEE (reference sequence). V was pared by 0 bases and J by 8 bases, with 15 bases between. The CDR3 extends over 15 amino acids. The chain's CDR3 is CASSLDGGWSDIQYF. DNA for the CDR3: TGTGCCAGCAGCTTGGACGGGGGCTGGTCGGACATTCAGTACTTC.

The chain links TRBV6-2 or TRBV6-3 to TRBJ1-2; no clear D gene. Deletions cut 5 bases from V and 3 bases from J, with 10 bases between. Germline V gene lookup returns CDR1 MNHEY and CDR2 SVGEGT. The CDR3 has 13 amino acids. Written as DNA, the CDR3 is TGTGCCAGCAGTCCCGGGGAGTACTATGGCTACACCTTC. This sequence encodes CASSPGEYYGYTF.

The chain has TRBV5-4 and TRBJ1-1; D gene unclear. The CDR3 totals 15 residues. Trimming pared 0 bases from V and 5 bases from J, leaving 14 bases between. Germline lookup yields CDR1 SGHNT and CDR2 YYREEE (reference sequence). CDR3: CASSLDGPFGTEAFF. DNA of the CDR3: TGTGCCAGCAGCTTGGACGGCCCCTTTGGGACTGAAGCTTTCTTT.

The rearrangement uses TRBV4-1 and TRBJ2-7; 10 bases map to TRBD1. Germline loops: CDR1 MGHRA, CDR2 YSYEKL. V shed 0 bases and J 0 bases; nucleotides not matched to a gene: 2. The CDR3 consists of 16 residues. CDR3 sequence: CASSQEGTGDSYEQYF. The CDR3 coding sequence is TGCGCCAGCAGCCAAGAAGGGACAGGGGACTCCTACGAGCAGTACTTC.

The chain joins TRBV5-8 to TRBJ2-5; a possible D gene is TRBD1 (6 bases). Germline V lookup: CDR1 SGHTS, CDR2 YDEGEE. V was cut by 4 bases and J by 5 bases, with 15 bases left in between. This CDR3 is 14 amino acids long. In DNA form, the CDR3 reads TGTGCCAGCAGCAAGAGGGGGTTGGGGGAGACCCAGTACTTC. Translation gives CASSKRGLGETQYF.